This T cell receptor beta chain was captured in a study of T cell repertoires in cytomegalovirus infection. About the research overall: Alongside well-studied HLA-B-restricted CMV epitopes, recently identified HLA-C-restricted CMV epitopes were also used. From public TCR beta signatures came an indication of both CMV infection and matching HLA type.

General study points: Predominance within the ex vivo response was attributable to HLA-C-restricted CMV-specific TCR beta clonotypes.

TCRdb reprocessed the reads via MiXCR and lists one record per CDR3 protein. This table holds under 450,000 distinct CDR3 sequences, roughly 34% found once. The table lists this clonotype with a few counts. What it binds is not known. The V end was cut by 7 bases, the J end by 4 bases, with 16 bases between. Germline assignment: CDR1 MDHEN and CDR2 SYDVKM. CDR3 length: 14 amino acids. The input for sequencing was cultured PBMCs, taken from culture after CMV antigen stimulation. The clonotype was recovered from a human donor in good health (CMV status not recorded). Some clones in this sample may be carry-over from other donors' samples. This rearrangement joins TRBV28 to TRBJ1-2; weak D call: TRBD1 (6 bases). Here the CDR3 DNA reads TGTGCCAGCACCGTAGGACAGTTTTTCTATGGCTACACCTTC. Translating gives CASTVGQFFYGYTF.